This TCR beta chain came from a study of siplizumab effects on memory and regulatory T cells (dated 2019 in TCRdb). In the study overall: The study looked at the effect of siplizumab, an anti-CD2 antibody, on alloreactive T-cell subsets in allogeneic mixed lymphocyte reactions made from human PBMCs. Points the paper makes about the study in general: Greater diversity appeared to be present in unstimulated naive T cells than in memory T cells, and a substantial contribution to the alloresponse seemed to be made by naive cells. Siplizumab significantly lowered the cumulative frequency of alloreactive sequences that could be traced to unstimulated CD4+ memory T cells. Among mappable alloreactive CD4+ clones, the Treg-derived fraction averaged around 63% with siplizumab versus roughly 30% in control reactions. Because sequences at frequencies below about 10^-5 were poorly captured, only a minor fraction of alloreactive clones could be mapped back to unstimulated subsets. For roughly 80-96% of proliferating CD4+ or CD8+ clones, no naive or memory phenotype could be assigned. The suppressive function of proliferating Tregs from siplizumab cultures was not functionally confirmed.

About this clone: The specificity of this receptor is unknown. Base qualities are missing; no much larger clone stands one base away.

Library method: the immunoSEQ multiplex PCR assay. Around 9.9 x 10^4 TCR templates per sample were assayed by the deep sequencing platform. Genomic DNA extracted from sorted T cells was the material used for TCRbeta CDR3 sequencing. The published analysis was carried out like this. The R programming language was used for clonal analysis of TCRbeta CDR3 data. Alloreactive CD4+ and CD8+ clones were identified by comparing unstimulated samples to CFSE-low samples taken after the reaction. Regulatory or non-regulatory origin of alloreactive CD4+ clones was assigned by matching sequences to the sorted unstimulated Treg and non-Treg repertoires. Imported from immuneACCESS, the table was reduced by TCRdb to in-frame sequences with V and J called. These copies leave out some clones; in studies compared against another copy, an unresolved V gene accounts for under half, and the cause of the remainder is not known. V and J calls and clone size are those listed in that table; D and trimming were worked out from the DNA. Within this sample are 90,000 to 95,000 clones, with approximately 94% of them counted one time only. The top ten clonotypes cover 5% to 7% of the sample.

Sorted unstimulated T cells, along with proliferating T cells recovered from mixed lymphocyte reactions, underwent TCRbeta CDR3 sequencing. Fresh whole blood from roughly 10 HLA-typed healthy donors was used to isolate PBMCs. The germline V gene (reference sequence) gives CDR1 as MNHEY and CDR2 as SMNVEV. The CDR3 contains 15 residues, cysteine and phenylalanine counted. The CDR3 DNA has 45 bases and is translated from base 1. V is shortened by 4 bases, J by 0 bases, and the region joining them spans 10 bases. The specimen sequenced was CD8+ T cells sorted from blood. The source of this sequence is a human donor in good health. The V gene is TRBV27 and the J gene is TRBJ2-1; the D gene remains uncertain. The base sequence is TGTGCCAGCAGTTCGGACGTGAGCTCCTACAATGAGCAGTTCTTC. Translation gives CASSSDVSSYNEQFF.